This T cell receptor (beta chain) came from a study of blood T cell repertoires in COVID-19. Overall study: Both acute and convalescent COVID-19 samples were obtained from the United States, Italy and Spain.

Participants were aged about 18 to 90 years, lived in 25 or so US areas, and enrolled virtually. Participants had their cohort set by participant-reported clinical history. Donors of Cohort 3 who recovered were those that had two negative PCRs, clearance, or symptom resolution. Repertoires were generated with immunoSEQ multiplex PCR, while TCRdb's copy carries only in-frame clones and drops some. The profile shows approximately 270,000 clones, 70% to 90% of them singletons. The CDR3 is 14 residues long. The ends were cut back, 5 bases at V and 7 bases at J, with 14 bases in the middle. Germline assignment: CDR1 MNHEY and CDR2 SVGAGI.

The chain links TRBV6-5 to TRBJ1-4; D possibly corresponds to TRBD1 (6 bases). This TCR was sampled from a woman in her forties or fifties who had recovered from COVID-19. The sequenced sample consisted of PBMCs or T cells enriched from blood (not recorded which). The CDR3, as DNA: TGTGCCAGCAGTAGATCAGGGGCAGGTGAAAAACTGTTTTTT. This encodes CASSRSGAGEKLFF.